The sequence of this T cell receptor beta chain was determined in a study of cytomegalovirus exposure and HLA in healthy donors. A few counts support this clone. What it binds is not known. Germline CDR1 SGHKS, CDR2 YYEKEE (reference sequence). The CDR3 sequence is 15 residues long. Trimming shortened V by 4 bases and J by 0 bases, and 13 bases separated the two germline ends. The repertoire was sequenced with immunoSEQ multiplex PCR; TCRdb's copy has only in-frame clones and lacks some. The data contain around 190,000 clones, about 81% of them seen just once; the ten biggest clones take up 1.2%. Separate from the approximately 720-subject first cohort was the roughly 130-subject validation cohort, to which the donors belonged. Findings of the study overall: Researchers counted 180 or so TCR beta chains as cytomegalovirus-associated.

The chain links TRBV5-5 to TRBJ1-2; no firm D call. What was sequenced was PBMCs. The TCR was taken from a woman aged 25 to 45 in good health and CMV-seronegative. As DNA, the CDR3 is TGTGCCAGCAGCCCCTCCGGGTACCCTAACTATGGCTACACCTTC. Its translation: CASSPSGYPNYGYTF.